These 8 T cell receptor beta chains were sequenced from one sample in a study of cytomegalovirus exposure and HLA in healthy donors. The PCR used 60 Vbeta and 13 Jbeta primers. Assay: immunoSEQ multiplex PCR; the TCRdb copy retains only in-frame clones and omits some. Of some 140,000 clones listed, approximately 78% are singletons. Sequenced sample: PBMCs. The receptors derive from a woman in her forties or fifties in good health and CMV-seropositive.

Details on this clone: No DNA is shown, since the ends of the CDR3 on it are uncertain; the CDR3 is the one TCRdb lists. The rearrangement uses TRBV5-1 and TRBJ1-3. The CDR3 region is 15 residues in length, termini included. Germline V lookup: CDR1 SGHRS, CDR2 YFSETQ. The CDR3 sequence: CASSFGSGFVNTIYF.

The CDR3 sequence: CASSLARRLAPELEQYF. The CDR3 nucleotides are TGTGCCAGCAGCTTGGCCAGGAGACTAGCGCCAGAACTCGAGCAGTACTTC. The rearrangement links TRBV5-5 to TRBJ2-7; 8 bases align to TRBD2. V trimming: 0 bases; J trimming: 6 bases; junction bases outside the gene matches: 14. Germline CDR1 and CDR2: SGHKS and YYEKEE (reference sequence). The CDR3 spans 17 residues.

This clone has a single count. In nucleotides, the CDR3 is TGTGCCAGCAGGGGGACTTCCAATGAGCAGTTCTTC. Translation: CASRGTSNEQFF. V and J are TRBV2 and TRBJ2-1; D is perhaps TRBD2 (6 bases). Germline CDR1 is SNHLY and CDR2 is FYNNEI. Trimming pared 6 bases from V and 6 bases from J, leaving 9 bases between. The CDR3 loop spans 12 amino acids.

The genes are TRBV6-6 and TRBJ1-4; no reliable D call. Germline lookup yields CDR1 MNHNY and CDR2 SVGAGI (reference sequence). CDR3 length: 12 residues. Trimming took off 2 bases at V and 8 bases at J, with 6 bases between the two ends. The CDR3 region is CASSYDGEKLFF. The CDR3 bases are TGTGCCAGCAGTTACGATGGCGAAAAACTGTTTTTT.

The chain links TRBV30 to TRBJ2-3; D is perhaps TRBD2 (5 bases). CDR1 and CDR2 (germline): GTSNPN, SVGIG (reference sequence). Trimming removed 2 bases from V and 1 base from J, with 7 bases in between. The CDR3 is made up of 13 amino acids. CDR3 DNA sequence: TGTGCCTGGAGTAGGCGGGGCACAGATACGCAGTATTTT. This sequence encodes CAWSRRGTDTQYF.

CDR3 loop: CASSQGLGQLASEQFF. Written as DNA, the CDR3 is TGCGCCAGCAGCCAAGGTTTGGGGCAGCTCGCGAGTGAGCAGTTCTTC. The gene calls are TRBV4-3 and TRBJ2-1; D is possibly TRBD1 (5 bases). With 1 base removed from V and 9 bases from J, the gap between germline ends came to 19 bases. The germline CDR1 and CDR2 sequences are LGHNA and YSLEER. The CDR3 loop spans 16 amino acids.

The rearrangement links TRBV2 to TRBJ2-4, with D maybe TRBD1 (5 bases). Trimming stripped 5 bases from V and 8 bases from J, with 19 bases between. This CDR3 is built from 15 residues. CDR1 and CDR2 from the germline V gene are SNHLY and FYNNEI. The CDR3 DNA sequence: TGTGCCAGCAGTCCTGCCGACAGCCTCTCTCACATTCAGTACTTC. As protein: CASSPADSLSHIQYF.

This clone showed up just a few times. The chain couples TRBV28 to TRBJ1-5; 11 nucleotides line up with TRBD1. Germline V CDR1 and CDR2: MDHEN, SYDVKM. Losses at the gene ends were 7 bases for V and 2 bases for J; bases not matched to a gene: 7. CDR3 length equals 16 residues. CDR3 protein: CASKGQGAKGNQPQHF. In DNA form, the CDR3 reads TGTGCCAGCAAAGGACAGGGGGCAAAGGGCAATCAGCCCCAGCATTTT.